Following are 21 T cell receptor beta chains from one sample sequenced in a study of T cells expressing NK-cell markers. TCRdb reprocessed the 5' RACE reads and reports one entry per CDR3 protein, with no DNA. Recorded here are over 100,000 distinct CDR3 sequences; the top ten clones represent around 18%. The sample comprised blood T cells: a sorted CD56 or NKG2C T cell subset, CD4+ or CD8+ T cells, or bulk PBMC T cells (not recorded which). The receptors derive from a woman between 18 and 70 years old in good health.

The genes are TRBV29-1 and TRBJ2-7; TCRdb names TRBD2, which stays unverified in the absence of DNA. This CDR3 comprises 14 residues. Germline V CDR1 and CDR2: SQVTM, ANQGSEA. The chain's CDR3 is CSVGASLGTYEQYF.

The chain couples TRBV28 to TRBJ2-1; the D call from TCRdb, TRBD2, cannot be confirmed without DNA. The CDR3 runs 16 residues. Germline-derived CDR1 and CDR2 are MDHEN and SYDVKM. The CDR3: CASSSRLAGSGDEQFF. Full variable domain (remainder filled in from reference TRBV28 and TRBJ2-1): DVKVTQSSRYLVKRTGEKVFLECVQDMDHENMFWYRQDPGLGLRLIYFSYDVKMKEKGDIPEGYSVSREKKERFSLILESASTNQTSMYLCASSSRLAGSGDEQFFGPGTRLTVL.

The CDR3 loop reads CATSRGAREETQYF. J is TRBJ2-5 and V is TRBV15. The CDR3 spans 14 residues. Germline lookup yields CDR1 LNHNV and CDR2 YYDKDF (reference sequence).

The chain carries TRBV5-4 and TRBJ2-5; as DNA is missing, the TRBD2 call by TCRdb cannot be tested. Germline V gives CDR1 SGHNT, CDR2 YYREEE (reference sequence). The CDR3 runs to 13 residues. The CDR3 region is CASFSGPRETQYF.

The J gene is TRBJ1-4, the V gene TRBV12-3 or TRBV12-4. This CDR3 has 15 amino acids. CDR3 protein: CASSSDGATNEKLFF.

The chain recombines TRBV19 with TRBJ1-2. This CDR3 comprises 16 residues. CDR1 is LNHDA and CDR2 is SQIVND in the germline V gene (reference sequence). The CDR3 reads CASSIQETELIYGYTF.

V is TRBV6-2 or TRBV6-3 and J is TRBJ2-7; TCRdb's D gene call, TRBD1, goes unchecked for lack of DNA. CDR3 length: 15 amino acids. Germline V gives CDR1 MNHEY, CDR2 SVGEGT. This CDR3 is CASSYRGDSSYEQYF.

The CDR3 loop is CASSQDPPDRYNEQFF. The chain uses TRBV4-3 and TRBJ2-1; TCRdb outputs TRBD1, but without DNA this stays unchecked. The CDR3 loop spans 16 amino acids. The germline V gene has CDR1 LGHNA and CDR2 YSLEER.

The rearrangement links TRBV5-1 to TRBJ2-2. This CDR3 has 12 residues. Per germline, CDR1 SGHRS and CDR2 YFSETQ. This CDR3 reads CASTPNTGELFF.

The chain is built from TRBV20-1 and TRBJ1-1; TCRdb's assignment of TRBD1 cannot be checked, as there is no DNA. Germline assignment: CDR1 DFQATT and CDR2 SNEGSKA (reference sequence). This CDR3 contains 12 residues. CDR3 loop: CSASPLGTEAFF.

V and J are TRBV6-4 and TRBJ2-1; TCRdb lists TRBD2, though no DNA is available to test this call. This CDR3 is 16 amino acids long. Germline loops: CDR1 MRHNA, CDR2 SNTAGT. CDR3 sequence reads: CASSDSGLAGMDEQFF.

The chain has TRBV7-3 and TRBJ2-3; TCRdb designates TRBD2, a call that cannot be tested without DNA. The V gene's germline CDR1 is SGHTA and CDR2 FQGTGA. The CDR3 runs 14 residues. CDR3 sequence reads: CASSSLAGIDTQYF.

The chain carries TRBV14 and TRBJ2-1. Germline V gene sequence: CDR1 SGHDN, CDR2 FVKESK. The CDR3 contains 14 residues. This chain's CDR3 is CASSPRGSNNEQFF.

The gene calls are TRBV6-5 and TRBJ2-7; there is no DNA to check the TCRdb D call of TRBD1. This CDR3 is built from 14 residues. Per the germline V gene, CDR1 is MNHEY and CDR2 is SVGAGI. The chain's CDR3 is CASSSPGGPYEQYF.

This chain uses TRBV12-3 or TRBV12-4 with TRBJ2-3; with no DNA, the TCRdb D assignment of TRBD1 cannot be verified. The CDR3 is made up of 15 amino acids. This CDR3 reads CASSHQTGYADTQYF.

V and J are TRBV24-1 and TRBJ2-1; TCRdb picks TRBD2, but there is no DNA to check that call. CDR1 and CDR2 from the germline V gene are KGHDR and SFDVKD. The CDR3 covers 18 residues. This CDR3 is CATSDFSSGDRGDNEQFF.

This chain's CDR3 is CASSLRTNTDTQYF. The rearrangement uses TRBV12-3 or TRBV12-4 and TRBJ2-3. There are 14 residues in the CDR3.

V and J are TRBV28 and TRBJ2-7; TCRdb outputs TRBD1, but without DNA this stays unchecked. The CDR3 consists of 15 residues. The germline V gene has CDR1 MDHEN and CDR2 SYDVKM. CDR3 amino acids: CASNGPGDVPYEQYF.

CDR3 sequence: CASDDTQGANEQFF. The rearrangement uses TRBV6-1 and TRBJ2-1; TCRdb gives TRBD1 as the D gene, but with no DNA this cannot be confirmed. The length of the CDR3 is 14 residues. Germline V gene lookup returns CDR1 MNHNS and CDR2 SASEGT.

The CDR3 loop reads CASSQGGGQYF. This chain uses TRBV4-3 with TRBJ2-3; absent DNA, TCRdb's TRBD1 call cannot be checked. The germline CDR1 and CDR2 sequences are LGHNA and YSLEER. The CDR3 is made up of 11 amino acids.

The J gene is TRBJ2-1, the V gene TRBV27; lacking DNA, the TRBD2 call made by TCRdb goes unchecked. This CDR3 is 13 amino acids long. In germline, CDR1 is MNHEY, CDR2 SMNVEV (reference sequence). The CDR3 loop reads CASRREGYNEQFF.